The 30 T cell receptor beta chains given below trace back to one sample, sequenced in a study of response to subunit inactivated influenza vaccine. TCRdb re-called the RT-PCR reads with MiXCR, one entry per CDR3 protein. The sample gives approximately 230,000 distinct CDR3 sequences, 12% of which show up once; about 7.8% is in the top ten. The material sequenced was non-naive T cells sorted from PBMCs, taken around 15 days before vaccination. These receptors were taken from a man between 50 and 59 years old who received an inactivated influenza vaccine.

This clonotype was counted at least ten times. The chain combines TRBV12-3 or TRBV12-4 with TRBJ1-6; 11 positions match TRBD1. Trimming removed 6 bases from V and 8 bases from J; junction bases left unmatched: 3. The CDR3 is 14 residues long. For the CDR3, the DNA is TGTGCCAGCAGCGGGACAGGGGGACATTCACCCCTCCACTTT. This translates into CASSGTGGHSPLHF.

CDR3: CASKRQAHTDTQYF. The DNA for the CDR3 is TGTGCCAGCAAGCGGCAGGCCCACACAGATACGCAGTATTTT. The V gene is TRBV12-3 or TRBV12-4, the J gene TRBJ2-3, with D possibly being TRBD2 (5 bases). CDR3 length: 14 amino acids. The V end was cut by 7 bases, the J end by 2 bases, with 13 bases between.

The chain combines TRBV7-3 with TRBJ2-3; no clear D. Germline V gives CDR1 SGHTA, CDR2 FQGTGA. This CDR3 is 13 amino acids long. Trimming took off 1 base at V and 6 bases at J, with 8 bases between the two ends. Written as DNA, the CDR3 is TGTGCCAGCAGCTTAAACTCAGTCGATACGCAGTATTTT. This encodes CASSLNSVDTQYF.

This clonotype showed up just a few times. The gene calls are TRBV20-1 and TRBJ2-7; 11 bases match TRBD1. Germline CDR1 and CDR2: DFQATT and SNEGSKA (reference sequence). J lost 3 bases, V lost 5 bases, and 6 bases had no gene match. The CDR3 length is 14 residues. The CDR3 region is CSAPRTGGIYEQYF. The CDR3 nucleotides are TGCAGTGCTCCTCGGACAGGGGGCATCTACGAGCAGTACTTC.

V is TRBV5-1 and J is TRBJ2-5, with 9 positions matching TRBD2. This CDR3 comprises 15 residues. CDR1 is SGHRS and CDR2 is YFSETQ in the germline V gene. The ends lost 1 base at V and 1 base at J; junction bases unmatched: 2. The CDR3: CASSLISGGQETQYF. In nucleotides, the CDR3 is TGCGCCAGCAGCTTGATTAGCGGGGGCCAAGAGACCCAGTACTTC.

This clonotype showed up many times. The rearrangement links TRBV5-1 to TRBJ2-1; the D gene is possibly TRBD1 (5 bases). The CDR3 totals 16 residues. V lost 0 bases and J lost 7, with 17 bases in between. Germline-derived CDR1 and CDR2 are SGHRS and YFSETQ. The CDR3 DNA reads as TGCGCCAGCAGCTTGGCTGACAGATTGATCATTAATGAGCAGTTCTTC. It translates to CASSLADRLIINEQFF.

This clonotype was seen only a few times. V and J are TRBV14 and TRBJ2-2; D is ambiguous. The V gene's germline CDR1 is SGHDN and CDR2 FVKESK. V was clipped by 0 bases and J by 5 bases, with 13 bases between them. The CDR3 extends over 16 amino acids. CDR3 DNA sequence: TGTGCCAGCAGCCAAGAAGGGCCCGCGATGACCGGGGAGCTGTTTTTT. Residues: CASSQEGPAMTGELFF.

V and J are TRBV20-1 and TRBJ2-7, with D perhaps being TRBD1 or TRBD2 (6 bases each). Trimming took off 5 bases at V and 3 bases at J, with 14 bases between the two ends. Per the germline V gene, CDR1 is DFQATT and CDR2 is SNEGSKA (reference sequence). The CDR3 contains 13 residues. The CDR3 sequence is CSARGPGFYEQYF. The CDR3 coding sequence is TGCAGTGCTCGGGGGCCAGGGTTCTACGAGCAGTACTTC.

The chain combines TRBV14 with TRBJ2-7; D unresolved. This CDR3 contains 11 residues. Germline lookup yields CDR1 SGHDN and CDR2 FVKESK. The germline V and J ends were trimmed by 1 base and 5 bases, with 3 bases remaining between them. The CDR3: CASSQVNEQYF. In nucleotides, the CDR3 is TGTGCCAGCAGCCAAGTTAACGAGCAGTACTTC.

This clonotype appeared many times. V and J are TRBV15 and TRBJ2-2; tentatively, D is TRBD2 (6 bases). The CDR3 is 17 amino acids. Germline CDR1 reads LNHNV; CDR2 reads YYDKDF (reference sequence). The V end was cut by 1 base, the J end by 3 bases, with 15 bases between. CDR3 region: CATSRGAGRTDTGELFF. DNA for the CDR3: TGTGCCACCAGCAGAGGCGCAGGGAGGACGGACACCGGGGAGCTGTTTTTT.

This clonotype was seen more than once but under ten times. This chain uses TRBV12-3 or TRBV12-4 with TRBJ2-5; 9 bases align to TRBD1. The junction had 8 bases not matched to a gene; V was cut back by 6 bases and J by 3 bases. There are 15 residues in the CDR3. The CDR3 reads CASSKGQGMEETQYF. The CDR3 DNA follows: TGTGCCAGCAGCAAAGGACAGGGGATGGAAGAGACCCAGTACTTC.

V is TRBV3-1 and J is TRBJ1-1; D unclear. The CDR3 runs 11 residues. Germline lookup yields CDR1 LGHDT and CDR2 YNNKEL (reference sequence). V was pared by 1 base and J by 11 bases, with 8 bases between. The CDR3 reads CASSQGEKAFF. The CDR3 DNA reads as TGTGCCAGCAGCCAAGGGGAAAAGGCTTTCTTT.

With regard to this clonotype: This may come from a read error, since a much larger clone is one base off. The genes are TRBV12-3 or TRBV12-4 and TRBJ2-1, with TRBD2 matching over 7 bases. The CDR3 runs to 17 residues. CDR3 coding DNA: TGTGCCAGCAGTCCCCTGAAGGCGGGAGCGTCCAACAATGAGCAGCTCTTC. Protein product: CASSPLKAGASNNEQLF.

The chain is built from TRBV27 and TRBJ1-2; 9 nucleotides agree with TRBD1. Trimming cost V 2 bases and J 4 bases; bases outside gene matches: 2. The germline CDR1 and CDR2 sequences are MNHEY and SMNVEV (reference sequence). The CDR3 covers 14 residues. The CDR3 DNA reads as TGTGCCAGCAGTTTAACACAGGGGGCCTATGGCTACACCTTC. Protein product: CASSLTQGAYGYTF.

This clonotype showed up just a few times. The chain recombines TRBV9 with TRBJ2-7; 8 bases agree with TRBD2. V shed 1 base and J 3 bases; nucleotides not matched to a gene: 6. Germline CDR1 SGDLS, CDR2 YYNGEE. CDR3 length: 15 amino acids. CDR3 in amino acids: CASSVSAGAGYEQYF. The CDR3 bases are TGTGCCAGCAGCGTATCAGCGGGAGCTGGCTACGAGCAGTACTTC.

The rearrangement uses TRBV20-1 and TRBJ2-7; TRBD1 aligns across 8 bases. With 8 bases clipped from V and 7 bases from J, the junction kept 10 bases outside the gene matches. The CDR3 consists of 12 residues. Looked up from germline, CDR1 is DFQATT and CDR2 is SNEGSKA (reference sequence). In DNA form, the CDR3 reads TGCAGTCCTGGACAGGGCGGACGGGAGCAGTACTTC. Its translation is CSPGQGGREQYF.

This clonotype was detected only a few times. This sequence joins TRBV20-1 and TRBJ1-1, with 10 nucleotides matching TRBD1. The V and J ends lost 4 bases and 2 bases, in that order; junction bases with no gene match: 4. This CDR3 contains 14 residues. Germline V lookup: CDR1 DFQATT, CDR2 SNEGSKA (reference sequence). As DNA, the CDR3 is TGCAGTGCTACCGGGGACAGGGGAAACACTGAAGCTTTCTTT. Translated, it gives CSATGDRGNTEAFF.

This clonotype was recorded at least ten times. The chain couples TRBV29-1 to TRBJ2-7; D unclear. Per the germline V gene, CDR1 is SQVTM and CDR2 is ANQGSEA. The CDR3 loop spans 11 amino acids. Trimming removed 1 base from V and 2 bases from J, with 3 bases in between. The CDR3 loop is CSVEVAYEQYF. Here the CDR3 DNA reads TGCAGCGTTGAAGTGGCCTACGAGCAGTACTTC.

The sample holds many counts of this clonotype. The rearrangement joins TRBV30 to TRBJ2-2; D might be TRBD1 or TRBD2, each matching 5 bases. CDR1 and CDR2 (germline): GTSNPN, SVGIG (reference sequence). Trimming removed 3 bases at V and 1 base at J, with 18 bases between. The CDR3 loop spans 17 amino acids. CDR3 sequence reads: CAWSRKGYGKNTGELFF. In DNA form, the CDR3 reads TGTGCCTGGAGCCGGAAGGGGTACGGGAAGAACACCGGGGAGCTGTTTTTT. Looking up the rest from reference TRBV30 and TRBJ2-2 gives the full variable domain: SQTIHQWPATLVQPVGSPLSLECTVEGTSNPNLYWYRQAAGRGLQLLFYSVGIGQISSEVPQNLSASRPQDRQFILSSKKLLLSDSGFYLCAWSRKGYGKNTGELFFGEGSRLTVL.

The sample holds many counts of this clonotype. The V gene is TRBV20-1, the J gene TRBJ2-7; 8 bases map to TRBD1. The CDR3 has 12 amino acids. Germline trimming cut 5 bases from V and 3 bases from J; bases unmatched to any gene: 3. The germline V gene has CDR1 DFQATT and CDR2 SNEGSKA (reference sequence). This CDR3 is CSAGQGIYEQYF. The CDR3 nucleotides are TGCAGTGCTGGACAGGGTATCTACGAGCAGTACTTC.

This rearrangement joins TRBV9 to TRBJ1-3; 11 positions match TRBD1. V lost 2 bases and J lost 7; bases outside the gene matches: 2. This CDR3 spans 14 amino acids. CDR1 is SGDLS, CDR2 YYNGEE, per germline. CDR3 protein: CASSVRDRGNTIYF. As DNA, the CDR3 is TGTGCCAGCAGCGTCCGGGACAGGGGGAACACCATATATTTT.

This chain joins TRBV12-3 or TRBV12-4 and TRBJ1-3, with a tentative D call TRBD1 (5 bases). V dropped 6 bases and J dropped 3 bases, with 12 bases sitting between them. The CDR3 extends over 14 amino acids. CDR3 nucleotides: TGTGCCAGCAGCCGGGGGAGCTATGGAAACACCATATATTTT. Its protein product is CASSRGSYGNTIYF.

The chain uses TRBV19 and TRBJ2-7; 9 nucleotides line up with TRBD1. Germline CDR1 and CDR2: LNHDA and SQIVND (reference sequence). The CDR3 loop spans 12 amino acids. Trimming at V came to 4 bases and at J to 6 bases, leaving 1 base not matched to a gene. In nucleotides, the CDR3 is TGTGCCAGTAGTACGGACAGGGGCGAGCAGTACTTC. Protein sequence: CASSTDRGEQYF.

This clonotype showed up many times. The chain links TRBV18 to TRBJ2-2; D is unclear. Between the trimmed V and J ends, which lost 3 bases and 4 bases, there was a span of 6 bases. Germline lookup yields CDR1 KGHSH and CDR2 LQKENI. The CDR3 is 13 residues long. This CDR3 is CASSPQVTGELFF. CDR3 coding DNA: TGTGCCAGCTCACCTCAGGTCACCGGGGAGCTGTTTTTT.

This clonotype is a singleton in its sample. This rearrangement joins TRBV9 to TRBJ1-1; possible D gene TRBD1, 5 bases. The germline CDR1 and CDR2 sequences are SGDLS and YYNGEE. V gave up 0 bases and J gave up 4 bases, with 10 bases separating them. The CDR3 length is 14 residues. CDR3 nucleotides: TGTGCCAGCAGCGTAGCGGGGGATAGCACTGAAGCTTTCTTT. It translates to CASSVAGDSTEAFF.

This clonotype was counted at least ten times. This chain's CDR3 is CASNTPGGEHSPTSARASTDTQYF. CDR3 DNA sequence: TGTGCCAGCAACACCCCTGGGGGTGAGCACTCCCCTACCTCCGCGCGCGCTAGCACAGATACGCAGTATTTT. The chain joins TRBV5-2 to TRBJ2-3; the table's D call of TRBD2 was not tested on the DNA. TRBV5-2 is assigned pseudogene status. This CDR3 contains 24 residues.

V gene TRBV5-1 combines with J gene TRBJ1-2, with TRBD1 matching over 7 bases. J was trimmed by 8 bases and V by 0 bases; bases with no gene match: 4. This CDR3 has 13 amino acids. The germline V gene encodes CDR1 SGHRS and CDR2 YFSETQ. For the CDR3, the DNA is TGCGCCAGCAGCTTGGAGACAGGGCACGGCTACACCTTC. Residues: CASSLETGHGYTF.

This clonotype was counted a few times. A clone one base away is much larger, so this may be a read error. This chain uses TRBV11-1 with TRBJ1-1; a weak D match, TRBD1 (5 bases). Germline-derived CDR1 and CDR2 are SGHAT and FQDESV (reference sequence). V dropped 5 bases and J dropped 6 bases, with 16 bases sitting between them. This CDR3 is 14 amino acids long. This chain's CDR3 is CASSIQANRSEAFF. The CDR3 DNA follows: TGTGCCAGCAGCATACAGGCGAACCGCTCTGAAGCTTTCTTT.

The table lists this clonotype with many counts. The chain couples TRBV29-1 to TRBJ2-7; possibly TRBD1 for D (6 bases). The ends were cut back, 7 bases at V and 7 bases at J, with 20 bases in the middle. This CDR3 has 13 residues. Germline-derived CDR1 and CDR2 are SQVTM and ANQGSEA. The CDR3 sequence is CSAGSTGRREQYF. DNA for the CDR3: TGCAGCGCCGGATCAACAGGGCGGAGAGAGCAGTACTTC.

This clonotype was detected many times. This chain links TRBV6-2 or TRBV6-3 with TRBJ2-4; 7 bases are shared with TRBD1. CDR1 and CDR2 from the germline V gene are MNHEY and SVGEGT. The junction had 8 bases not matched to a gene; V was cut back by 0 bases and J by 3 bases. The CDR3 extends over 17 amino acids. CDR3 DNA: TGTGCCAGCAGTTACTCGATATCGGACAGGAGCAAAAACATTCAGTACTTC. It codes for CASSYSISDRSKNIQYF.